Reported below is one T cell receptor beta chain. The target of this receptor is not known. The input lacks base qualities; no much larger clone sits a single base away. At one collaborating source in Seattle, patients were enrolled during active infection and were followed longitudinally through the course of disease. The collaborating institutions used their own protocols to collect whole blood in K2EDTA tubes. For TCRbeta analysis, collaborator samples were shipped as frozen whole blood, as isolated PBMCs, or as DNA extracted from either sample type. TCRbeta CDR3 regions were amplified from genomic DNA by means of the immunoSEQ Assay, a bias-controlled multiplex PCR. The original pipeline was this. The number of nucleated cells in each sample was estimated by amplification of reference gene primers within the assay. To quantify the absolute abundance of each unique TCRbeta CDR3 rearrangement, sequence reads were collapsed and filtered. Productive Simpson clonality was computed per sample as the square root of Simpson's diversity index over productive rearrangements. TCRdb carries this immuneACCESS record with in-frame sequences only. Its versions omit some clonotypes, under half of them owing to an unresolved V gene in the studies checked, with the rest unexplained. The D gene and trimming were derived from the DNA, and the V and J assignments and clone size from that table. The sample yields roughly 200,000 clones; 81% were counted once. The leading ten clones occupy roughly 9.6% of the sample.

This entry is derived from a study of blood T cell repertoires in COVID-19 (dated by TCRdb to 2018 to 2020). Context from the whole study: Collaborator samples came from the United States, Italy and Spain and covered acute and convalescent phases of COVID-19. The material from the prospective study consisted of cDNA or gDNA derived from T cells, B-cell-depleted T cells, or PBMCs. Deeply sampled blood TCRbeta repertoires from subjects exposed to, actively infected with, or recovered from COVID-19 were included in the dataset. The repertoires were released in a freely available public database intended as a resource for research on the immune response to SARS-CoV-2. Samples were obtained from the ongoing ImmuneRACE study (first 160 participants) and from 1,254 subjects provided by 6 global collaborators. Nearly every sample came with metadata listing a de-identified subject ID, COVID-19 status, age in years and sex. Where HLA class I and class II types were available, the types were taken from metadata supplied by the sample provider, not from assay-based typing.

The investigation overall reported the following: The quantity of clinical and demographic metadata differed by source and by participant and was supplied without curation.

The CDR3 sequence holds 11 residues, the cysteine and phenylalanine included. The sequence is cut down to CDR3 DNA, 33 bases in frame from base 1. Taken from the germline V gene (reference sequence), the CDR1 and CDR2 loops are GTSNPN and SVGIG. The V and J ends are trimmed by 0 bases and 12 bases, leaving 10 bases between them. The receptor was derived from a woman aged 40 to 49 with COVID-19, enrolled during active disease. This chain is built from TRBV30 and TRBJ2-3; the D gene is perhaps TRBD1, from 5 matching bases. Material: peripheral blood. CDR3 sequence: CAWSVDSLQYF. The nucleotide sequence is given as TGTGCCTGGAGTGTAGACAGCTTACAGTATTTT.